A selection of T cell receptor beta chains follows, all from one sample in a study of cytomegalovirus exposure and HLA in healthy donors. Sequencing was performed with immunoSEQ multiplex PCR; in TCRdb, only in-frame clones are kept and a portion is missing. Among about 130,000 clones listed, around four fifths were seen once. The sample taken for sequencing was PBMCs. Receptors were obtained from a male donor in good health and CMV-seropositive. CDR3s include the opening cysteine and the closing phenylalanine or tryptophan. A D gene is named only where the DNA matches it firmly. Clone size is given for some rows only: seen once, a few or many times, or a class if the clone is expanded.

>-|TRBV27|TRBJ1-2|-
CASSLDRTYGYTF
TGTGCCAGCAGTTTAGACAGGACCTATGGCTACACCTTC
>-|TRBV4-2|TRBJ2-1|TRBD2
CASSQDYTSGRNEFF
TGTGCCAGCAGCCAAGATTACACTAGCGGGAGGAATGAGTTCTTC
>once|TRBV15|TRBJ2-5|TRBD2
CATSRGREGETQYF
TGTGCCACCAGCAGGGGACGGGAGGGGGAGACCCAGTACTTC
>-|TRBV6-6|TRBJ2-5|TRBD1
CASSYRPQGRVETQYF
TGTGCCAGCAGTTACCGGCCACAGGGGAGAGTGGAGACCCAGTACTTC
>-|TRBV10-2|TRBJ2-3|-
CASSLVGRTDTQYF
TGCGCCAGCAGCCTAGTCGGTAGAACAGATACGCAGTATTTT
>-|TRBV5-1|TRBJ2-7|TRBD2
CASSLEASGRTYEQYF
TGCGCCAGCAGCTTGGAGGCTAGCGGGAGGACCTACGAGCAGTACTTC
>-|TRBV28|TRBJ2-5|TRBD2
CASTGGVGQETQYF
TGTGCCAGCACGGGGGGGGTAGGACAAGAGACCCAGTACTTC
>-|TRBV27|TRBJ1-2|-
CASSPAGQSYGYTF
TGTGCCAGCAGTCCAGCTGGACAGTCCTATGGCTACACCTTC
>-|TRBV19|TRBJ2-1|TRBD2
CASSGTSGTYNEQFF
TGTGCCAGTAGCGGGACTAGCGGGACTTACAATGAGCAGTTCTTC
>few|TRBV6-1|TRBJ2-2|TRBD2
CASGRLAGSTGELFF
TGTGCCAGCGGACGACTAGCGGGATCCACCGGGGAGCTGTTTTTT
>-|TRBV19|TRBJ2-5|TRBD1
CASSSTADRWNQETQYF
TGTGCCAGTAGTTCTACGGCGGACAGGTGGAACCAAGAGACCCAGTACTTC
>-|TRBV27|TRBJ2-7|TRBD1
CASSPLTGTGEGEQYF
TGTGCCAGCAGTCCGTTAACCGGGACAGGGGAAGGCGAGCAGTACTTC
>-|TRBV7-9|TRBJ1-1|-
CASSLVPPQHF
TGTGCCAGCAGCTTAGTCCCCCCACAGCACTTT
>-|TRBV7-3|TRBJ2-3|TRBD2
CASSRPGLAGGFADTQYF
TGTGCCAGCAGCCGACCGGGACTAGCGGGAGGGTTCGCAGATACGCAGTATTTT
>-|TRBV7-2|TRBJ1-3|-
CASGGGAGNTIYF
TGTGCCAGTGGAGGGGGGGCTGGAAACACCATATATTTT
>once|TRBV28|TRBJ2-5|TRBD2
CASSQVAGGSVSPQETQYF
TGTGCCAGCAGTCAGGTAGCGGGAGGGTCAGTTTCGCCCCAAGAGACCCAGTACTTC
>-|TRBV6-1|TRBJ1-5|TRBD1
CASSEQGGAGQPQHF
TGTGCCAGCAGTGAGCAAGGGGGCGCCGGTCAGCCCCAGCATTTT
>-|TRBV7-2|TRBJ1-5|TRBD1
CASTTGLQPQHF
TGTGCCAGTACGACAGGGCTTCAGCCCCAGCATTTT